This is a list of T cell receptor beta chains from one sample in a study of shared clonotypes between healthy human individuals. Profiled with immunoSEQ multiplex PCR; TCRdb holds only in-frame clones, not every one. The sample carries over 2 million clones, 95% recorded once. Source material: naive CD4+ T cells sorted from blood. The receptors derive from a man between 18 and 35 years old in good health. CDR3s include the opening cysteine and the closing phenylalanine or tryptophan. A D gene is named only where the DNA matches it firmly. Rows may omit the clone size; those that give it use once, few, many or a size class.

- - TRBJ1-5 TRBV4-1 CARGMARGCNQPQHF TGCGCCAGAGGAATGGCCCGCGGGTGCAATCAGCCCCAGCATTTT
once TRBD2 TRBJ2-5 TRBV27 CASSPGGKRVTQYF TGTGCCAGCAGCCCGGGGGGGAAGAGGGTGACCCAGTACTTC
- TRBD2 TRBJ2-5 TRBV28 CASSLWVPRLAGQETQYF TGTGCCAGCAGTTTATGGGTCCCCCGGCTAGCGGGGCAAGAGACCCAGTACTTC
- TRBD2 TRBJ2-7 TRBV5-1 CASSLWGLAEGYEQYF TGCGCCAGCAGCTTGTGGGGACTAGCGGAGGGGTACGAGCAGTACTTC
- - TRBJ1-5 TRBV7-2 CASSSDGNSNQPQHF TGTGCCAGCAGCTCGGACGGTAATAGCAATCAGCCCCAGCATTTT
- TRBD1 TRBJ1-1 TRBV19 CASRLVTGRTEAFF TGTGCCAGTAGATTAGTGACAGGGAGGACTGAAGCTTTCTTT
- - TRBJ2-7 TRBV19 CASSSPGDSYEQYF TGTGCCAGTAGTAGCCCAGGGGATTCCTACGAGCAGTACTTC
- - TRBJ1-2 TRBV25-1 CASYRQAGMDYGYTF TGTGCCAGCTACCGTCAAGCTGGGATGGACTATGGCTACACCTTC
- TRBD2 TRBJ2-7 TRBV5-1 CASSFSGGLSYEQYF TGCGCCAGCAGCTTTTCGGGGGGTCTATCCTACGAGCAGTACTTC
few - TRBJ1-1 TRBV18 CASSPPSLENTEAFF TGTGCCAGCTCACCACCGAGCTTGGAGAACACTGAAGCTTTCTTT
- - TRBJ1-6 TRBV30 CAWSVRAGPRLHF TGTGCCTGGAGTGTACGGGCGGGACCCCGCCTCCACTTT
- - TRBJ2-7 TRBV19 CARTPGAHSYEQYF TGTGCCAGGACCCCGGGCGCCCACTCCTACGAGCAGTACTTC
once TRBD1 TRBJ1-1 TRBV5-1 CASSGQGAPTEAFF TGCGCCAGCAGTGGTCAGGGGGCGCCTACTGAAGCTTTCTTT
- TRBD1 TRBJ1-6 TRBV7-2 CASGEGAVSPLHF TGTGCCAGCGGCGAGGGGGCGGTCTCACCCCTCCACTTT
- - TRBJ2-7 TRBV11-3 CASSFSGGGEQYF TGTGCCAGCAGCTTTTCGGGGGGCGGTGAGCAGTACTTC
- TRBD1 TRBJ1-3 TRBV10-3 CAISEHYDRVTGNTIYF TGTGCCATCAGTGAGCACTATGACAGGGTGACTGGAAACACCATATATTTT
- - TRBJ2-7 TRBV7-9 CASSFSTSEQYF TGTGCCAGCAGCTTTTCGACCAGCGAGCAGTACTTC
- - TRBJ2-7 TRBV6-5 CASGEVLGSYEQYF TGTGCCAGCGGTGAGGTCCTTGGCTCCTACGAGCAGTACTTC
- - TRBJ2-1 TRBV18 CASSPLQGGYNEQFF TGTGCCAGCTCACCATTGCAGGGAGGATACAATGAGCAGTTCTTC
once TRBD1 TRBJ1-6 TRBV27 CASGYLSGTGVNSPLHF TGTGCCAGCGGTTATCTCTCCGGGACAGGGGTCAATTCACCCCTCCACTTT
- - TRBJ2-5 TRBV7-9 CASSPNREETQYF TGTGCCAGCAGCCCGAACAGGGAGGAGACCCAGTACTTC
- TRBD1 TRBJ1-5 TRBV27 CASSRQGVDSNQPQHF TGTGCCAGCAGTCGACAGGGGGTCGATAGCAATCAGCCCCAGCATTTT
- TRBD1 TRBJ2-7 TRBV6-7 CASSYPTSTGGPSFHEQYF TGTGCCAGCAGTTACCCAACGTCCACAGGGGGCCCGTCGTTCCACGAGCAGTACTTC
- TRBD1 TRBJ2-1 TRBV6-6 CASSTWTGHNEQFF TGTGCCAGCAGCACGTGGACAGGACACAATGAGCAGTTCTTC